The 21 T cell receptor beta chains given below trace back to one sample, sequenced in a study of T cell responses to AZD1222 COVID-19 vaccine. Generated by immunoSEQ multiplex PCR, the TCRdb table keeps only in-frame clones and is missing some. Of approximately 18,000 clones listed, around 80% were seen once; the top ten hold around 14%. The sequencing used peripheral blood, collected 28 days after the second AZD1222 dose. Source of these receptors: an adult who received the AZD1222 COVID-19 vaccine.

This clone was picked up one time. The chain links TRBV3-1 (or the pseudogene TRBV3-2) to TRBJ2-5; D uncertain. The CDR3 runs to 15 residues. Trimming left V 0 bases short and J 4 bases short, with 12 bases between. The germline V gene encodes CDR1 LGHDT and CDR2 YNNKEL (reference sequence). CDR3 in DNA: TGTGCCAGCAGCCAAGATCTCACGGATTTAGAGACCCAGTACTTC. Protein sequence: CASSQDLTDLETQYF.

This clone was detected only once. This sequence joins TRBV27 and TRBJ2-7, with D tentatively TRBD2 (5 bases). Germline V CDR1 and CDR2: MNHEY, SMNVEV (reference sequence). The CDR3 has 13 amino acids. V lost 3 bases and J lost 7, with 13 bases in between. The CDR3 bases are TGTGCCAGCAGTTTCCGGGGTGGCCCTGAGCAGTACTTC. This codes for CASSFRGGPEQYF.

In this sample, this clone turned up a few times. This chain uses TRBV25-1 with TRBJ1-2; D is perhaps TRBD1 (5 bases). The CDR3 is 13 residues long. V was cut by 2 bases and J by 8 bases, with 12 bases left in between. Germline V CDR1 and CDR2: MGHDK, SYGVNS. CDR3 residues: CASSEGREGGYTF. For the CDR3, the DNA is TGTGCCAGCAGTGAAGGCAGGGAAGGAGGCTACACCTTC.

V usage is TRBV15 and J usage is TRBJ2-3; TRBD1 is a possible D gene (5 bases). Germline V CDR1 and CDR2: LNHNV, YYDKDF (reference sequence). Deletions cut 5 bases from V and 2 bases from J, with 17 bases between. This CDR3 region has 16 residues. The CDR3, as DNA: TGTGCCACCAGCTCCCGGCAGGGTTCGGTCACAGATACGCAGTATTTT. Encoded protein: CATSSRQGSVTDTQYF.

This clone was found a few times. CDR3 sequence: CASSQEGAPLHF. The CDR3 DNA is TGTGCCAGCAGCCAAGAAGGAGCACCCCTCCACTTT. The chain joins TRBV3-1 (or the pseudogene TRBV3-2) to TRBJ1-6, with D hard to call. Germline assignment: CDR1 LGHDT and CDR2 YNNKEL (reference sequence). This CDR3 spans 12 amino acids. Trimming removed 0 bases at V and 11 bases at J, with 5 bases between.

CDR3: CASSLVGVGYDNEQFF. The CDR3 DNA is TGTGCCAGCAGTTTGGTTGGAGTGGGGTATGACAATGAGCAGTTCTTC. The rearrangement links TRBV11-3 to TRBJ2-1, with D unresolved. Germline lookup yields CDR1 SGHNT and CDR2 YENEEA. The CDR3 extends over 16 amino acids. Trimming removed 6 bases from V and 5 bases from J, with 20 bases in between.

The rearrangement uses TRBV7-6 and TRBJ1-1, with D unclear. V was clipped by 1 base and J by 3 bases, with 9 bases between them. The CDR3 consists of 14 residues. The germline CDR1 and CDR2 sequences are SGHVS and FNYEAQ. The CDR3 DNA is TGTGCCAGCAGCTTAGTGCTGTATGACACTGAAGCTTTCTTT. This sequence encodes CASSLVLYDTEAFF.

V gene TRBV9 combines with J gene TRBJ2-7; 13 nucleotides agree with TRBD2. V lost 2 bases to trimming and J lost 2 bases; unmatched junction nucleotides: 1. CDR1 is SGDLS, CDR2 YYNGEE, per germline. This CDR3 comprises 15 residues. CDR3: CASSVGTSGAYEQYF. CDR3 sequence (DNA): TGTGCCAGCAGCGTTGGGACTAGCGGGGCCTACGAGCAGTACTTC.

The chain is built from TRBV4-3 and TRBJ2-1, with TRBD2 identical over 13 bases. The CDR3 loop spans 16 amino acids. The germline gives CDR1 LGHNA, CDR2 YSLEER. V was pared by 1 base and J by 8 bases, with 5 bases of the junction left unmatched. As DNA, the CDR3 is TGCGCCAGCAGCCAAGGCGGACTAGCGGGGGCCGATGAGCAGTTCTTC. Translated, it gives CASSQGGLAGADEQFF.

The chain carries TRBV2 and TRBJ2-7; TRBD1 might be the D (5 bases). Germline CDR1 and CDR2: SNHLY and FYNNEI. The CDR3 runs 13 residues. V was pared by 7 bases and J by 4 bases, with 14 bases between. The CDR3 DNA reads as TGTGCCAGCAATGTGGACAAATTATACGAGCAGTACTTC. Translation gives CASNVDKLYEQYF.

The rearrangement uses TRBV6-5 and TRBJ1-1; D not certain. V lost 8 bases and J 1 base, leaving 11 bases between the germline ends. CDR3 length: 13 amino acids. In germline, CDR1 is MNHEY, CDR2 SVGAGI. DNA of the CDR3: TGTGCCAGCGCCAAAGACGGGAACACTGAAGCTTTCTTT. Encoded protein: CASAKDGNTEAFF.

The table lists this clone with a count of one. The gene calls are TRBV5-1 and TRBJ1-1; possible D gene TRBD1, 5 bases. CDR1 is SGHRS and CDR2 is YFSETQ in the germline V gene. This CDR3 has 15 amino acids. V gave up 0 bases and J gave up 4 bases, with 13 bases separating them. CDR3 residues: CASSLVGPQGTEAFF. In nucleotides, the CDR3 is TGCGCCAGCAGCTTGGTGGGCCCCCAGGGCACTGAAGCTTTCTTT.

This chain joins TRBV2 and TRBJ2-2; no clear D. Looked up from germline, CDR1 is SNHLY and CDR2 is FYNNEI. V dropped 10 bases and J dropped 6 bases, with 9 bases sitting between them. The CDR3 sequence is 11 residues long. CDR3 loop: CAIQTSGELFF. CDR3 in DNA: TGTGCCATCCAGACTTCCGGGGAGCTGTTTTTT.

This chain connects TRBV6-1 to TRBJ2-1, with 8 positions matching TRBD2. Germline trimming cut 6 bases from V and 4 bases from J; bases unmatched to any gene: 8. The germline V gene encodes CDR1 MNHNS and CDR2 SASEGT. The CDR3 has 15 amino acids. The DNA of the CDR3 is TGTGCCAGCAGCCGTAGCGGGGACCCTTACAATGAGCAGTTCTTC. Amino acids: CASSRSGDPYNEQFF.

The chain links TRBV2 to TRBJ2-1; no clear D gene. Trimming stripped 1 base from V and 5 bases from J, with 3 bases between. The CDR3 is 12 amino acids. Per the germline V gene, CDR1 is SNHLY and CDR2 is FYNNEI. The CDR3 coding sequence is TGTGCCAGCAGTGAAGTCAACAATGAGCAGTTCTTC. This codes for CASSEVNNEQFF.

The chain combines TRBV6-5 with TRBJ2-3; 9 bases map to TRBD2. Germline-derived CDR1 and CDR2 are MNHEY and SVGAGI. V was clipped by 7 bases and J by 6 bases; unmatched bases: 8. The CDR3 sequence is 14 residues long. CDR3 bases: TGTGCCAGCATGGAGCTAGCGGGGCCTGATACGCAGTATTTT. Translation gives CASMELAGPDTQYF.

This clone was counted only a few times. This chain connects TRBV27 to TRBJ2-1, with D uncertain. This CDR3 is 13 amino acids long. Germline-derived CDR1 and CDR2 are MNHEY and SMNVEV (reference sequence). V lost 2 bases and J lost 2, with 4 bases in between. CDR3 nucleotide sequence: TGTGCCAGCAGTTTACATCCCTACAATGAGCAGTTCTTC. It encodes CASSLHPYNEQFF.

The chain recombines TRBV5-6 with TRBJ1-2, with 11 positions matching TRBD1. J gave up 6 bases and V 3 bases, and 1 base lay outside the gene matches. The CDR3 spans 13 residues. Germline-derived CDR1 and CDR2 are SGHDT and YYEEEE. The CDR3 region is CASSWGQGDGYTF. CDR3 nucleotide sequence: TGTGCCAGCAGCTGGGGACAGGGGGATGGCTACACCTTC.

The rearrangement links TRBV7-8 to TRBJ2-2; D possibly corresponds to TRBD2 (5 bases). This CDR3 has 11 amino acids. Deletions cut 7 bases from V and 5 bases from J, with 5 bases between. Germline CDR1 is SGHVS and CDR2 is FQNEAQ. The CDR3 here is CASTGTGELFF. The CDR3 coding sequence is TGTGCCAGCACGGGAACCGGGGAGCTGTTTTTT.

This clone was found once. The V and J genes are TRBV6-5 and TRBJ2-3; 9 positions match TRBD2. J was trimmed by 1 base and V by 4 bases; bases with no gene match: 6. This CDR3 contains 16 residues. Germline CDR1 is MNHEY and CDR2 is SVGAGI. The CDR3 protein is CASSSGAGGRTDTQYF. The CDR3 DNA sequence: TGTGCCAGCAGTTCGGGAGCGGGGGGACGCACAGATACGCAGTATTTT.

V usage is TRBV12-3 or TRBV12-4 and J usage is TRBJ1-1; weak D call: TRBD1 (5 bases). Trimming took 8 bases from V and 2 from J, leaving 12 bases between them. CDR3 length: 13 amino acids. DNA of the CDR3: TGTGCCAGCCTGGACGGGGGAAACACTGAAGCTTTCTTT. Translated, it gives CASLDGGNTEAFF.